This paragraph reports one T cell receptor beta chain. Germline V gene sequence: CDR1 SGHRS, CDR2 YFSETQ. The CDR3 spans 16 residues. J lost 1 base, V lost 5 bases, and 8 bases had no gene match. This sample is drawn from a study of blood T cell repertoires in COVID-19. How the authors handled the data: Amplification of reference gene primers was used by the study to estimate nucleated cell counts. Sequencing used immunoSEQ multiplex PCR; TCRdb keeps in-frame clones, though not all of them. Clone size and the V and J calls come from that table; the DNA yielded D and trimming. The repertoire consists of around 58,000 clones, with approximately 87% occurring once and the leading ten covering around 5.2%.

The source material was peripheral blood. The TCR comes from a human donor in a cohort sampled during active COVID-19. The genes are TRBV5-1 and TRBJ2-3; 9 positions match TRBD2. For the CDR3, the DNA is TGCGCCAGCAGTCCGTTAGCGGGGGCGGGCACAGATACGCAGTATTTT. It specifies CASSPLAGAGTDTQYF.